The rows below give T cell receptor beta chains drawn from one sample of a study of T cell clonotyping in hematopoietic cell transplantation. Data came from immunoSEQ multiplex PCR; TCRdb stores just in-frame clones and leaves some out. The table shows about 69,000 clones, with 94% occurring only once. Specimen: peripheral blood mononuclear cells. These receptor sequences come from a man between 45 and 60 years old in good health. Some clones in this sample may be carry-over from other donors' samples. Each CDR3 is given with its conserved first and last residue. The D gene is left open where the match is weak. Size values are once, few and many counts, or a class for expanded clones, and some rows have none.

d_gene: TRBD1
abundance: -
j_gene: TRBJ2-1
v_gene: TRBV14
CDR3nt: TGTGCCAGCAGCCATTGGGGCGGGACAGGGGGCCTCAATGAGCAGTTCTTC
CDR3aa: CASSHWGGTGGLNEQFF

d_gene: TRBD2
abundance: -
j_gene: TRBJ2-1
v_gene: TRBV27
CDR3nt: TGTGCCAGCAGTCCGGGACTAGCGGCCGGCTTAATCAATGAGCAGTTCTTC
CDR3aa: CASSPGLAAGLINEQFF

d_gene: -
abundance: -
j_gene: TRBJ2-5
v_gene: TRBV5-1
CDR3nt: TGCGCCAGCAGGACGGGAGAGACCCAGTACTTC
CDR3aa: CASRTGETQYF

d_gene: TRBD1
abundance: -
j_gene: TRBJ1-5
v_gene: TRBV6-1
CDR3nt: TGTGCCAGCAGTGAAGTGGAGGGGGCGGGGGATCAGCCCCAGCATTTT
CDR3aa: CASSEVEGAGDQPQHF

d_gene: -
abundance: -
j_gene: TRBJ1-1
v_gene: TRBV4-3
CDR3nt: TGCGCCAGCAGCCAAGGGGGGGGGATCGGTGTAGCTGAAGCTTTCTTT
CDR3aa: CASSQGGGIGVAEAFF

d_gene: -
abundance: -
j_gene: TRBJ1-5
v_gene: TRBV28
CDR3nt: TGTGCCAGTAAGACAGGTGTCCTCAATCAGCCCCAGCATTTT
CDR3aa: CASKTGVLNQPQHF

d_gene: -
abundance: -
j_gene: TRBJ2-7
v_gene: TRBV6-6
CDR3nt: TGTGCCAGCTCCGGGGAAACCTACGAGCAGTACTTC
CDR3aa: CASSGETYEQYF

d_gene: -
abundance: -
j_gene: TRBJ1-5
v_gene: TRBV6-6
CDR3nt: TGTGCCAGCGGTCATCCCGACCGGCATCAGCCCCAGCATTTT
CDR3aa: CASGHPDRHQPQHF

d_gene: -
abundance: -
j_gene: TRBJ2-3
v_gene: TRBV5-4
CDR3nt: TGTGCCAGCAGCCCATTGCCGGGACAAGCCACAGATACGCAGTATTTT
CDR3aa: CASSPLPGQATDTQYF

d_gene: -
abundance: once
j_gene: TRBJ1-1
v_gene: TRBV11-2
CDR3nt: TGTGCCAGCAGCCCTAGGGAAGCTATGAACACTGAAGCTTTCTTT
CDR3aa: CASSPREAMNTEAFF

d_gene: -
abundance: -
j_gene: TRBJ2-7
v_gene: TRBV9
CDR3nt: TGTGCCAGCAGCGTAGGGGTTAGTTCGGGCGAGCAGTACTTC
CDR3aa: CASSVGVSSGEQYF

d_gene: TRBD1
abundance: -
j_gene: TRBJ1-1
v_gene: TRBV7-2
CDR3nt: TGTGCCAGCAGCACTCGGAACCACAGGGGGGAAGCTTTCTTT
CDR3aa: CASSTRNHRGEAFF

d_gene: -
abundance: -
j_gene: TRBJ1-5
v_gene: TRBV6-6
CDR3nt: TGTGCCAGCAGTTACTCGGGTCTAATTAGCAATCAGCCCCAGCATTTT
CDR3aa: CASSYSGLISNQPQHF

d_gene: -
abundance: -
j_gene: TRBJ2-5
v_gene: TRBV5-1
CDR3nt: TGCGCCAGCAGCTTGGAGCCAGATCAAGAGACCCAGTACTTC
CDR3aa: CASSLEPDQETQYF

d_gene: -
abundance: -
j_gene: TRBJ1-1
v_gene: TRBV7-9
CDR3nt: TGTGCCAGCAGCTTCCCACAGGGCGGGCGTACTGAAGCTTTCTTT
CDR3aa: CASSFPQGGRTEAFF

d_gene: TRBD1
abundance: -
j_gene: TRBJ2-7
v_gene: TRBV19
CDR3nt: TGTGCCAGTAGTGGGGACAGGGGCATCTACGAGCAGTACTTC
CDR3aa: CASSGDRGIYEQYF

d_gene: TRBD2
abundance: -
j_gene: TRBJ2-1
v_gene: TRBV27
CDR3nt: TGTGCCAGCAGTTCCGGACTAGCGGGAGGGCCAGAATACAATGAGCAGTTCTTC
CDR3aa: CASSSGLAGGPEYNEQFF

d_gene: -
abundance: once
j_gene: TRBJ1-1
v_gene: TRBV19
CDR3nt: TGTGCCAGTAACCCGGGGGGGAGCACTGAAGCTTTCTTT
CDR3aa: CASNPGGSTEAFF

d_gene: -
abundance: -
j_gene: TRBJ2-7
v_gene: TRBV27
CDR3nt: TGTGCCAGCAACCGCCCGCCCGAGCAGTACTTC
CDR3aa: CASNRPPEQYF

d_gene: TRBD1
abundance: -
j_gene: TRBJ1-1
v_gene: TRBV10-2
CDR3nt: TGCGCCAGCAGTGGGCGCGACAGGGGAGAAGCTTTCTTT
CDR3aa: CASSGRDRGEAFF

d_gene: TRBD1
abundance: -
j_gene: TRBJ1-2
v_gene: TRBV29-1
CDR3nt: TGCAGCGTAGGTCCGGGAGATCCGGGACAGCTACAAGTTGGCTATGGCTACACCTTC
CDR3aa: CSVGPGDPGQLQVGYGYTF

d_gene: -
abundance: -
j_gene: TRBJ2-7
v_gene: TRBV5-8
CDR3nt: TGTGCCAGCAGCGACAACACAGGTTTCTCCTACGAGCAGTACTTC
CDR3aa: CASSDNTGFSYEQYF

d_gene: -
abundance: -
j_gene: TRBJ2-7
v_gene: TRBV28
CDR3nt: TGTGCCAGCAGTTTAATTGCAGAAACGGGGGAGCAGTACTTC
CDR3aa: CASSLIAETGEQYF

d_gene: TRBD1
abundance: once
j_gene: TRBJ1-5
v_gene: TRBV10-3
CDR3nt: TGTGCCACCGCACCTCAGGGGGATAGCAATCAGCCCCAGCATTTT
CDR3aa: CATAPQGDSNQPQHF

d_gene: TRBD1
abundance: -
j_gene: TRBJ2-1
v_gene: TRBV5-1
CDR3nt: TGCGCCAGCAGCTGGGGACAGGGCTCCTACAATGAGCAGTTCTTC
CDR3aa: CASSWGQGSYNEQFF